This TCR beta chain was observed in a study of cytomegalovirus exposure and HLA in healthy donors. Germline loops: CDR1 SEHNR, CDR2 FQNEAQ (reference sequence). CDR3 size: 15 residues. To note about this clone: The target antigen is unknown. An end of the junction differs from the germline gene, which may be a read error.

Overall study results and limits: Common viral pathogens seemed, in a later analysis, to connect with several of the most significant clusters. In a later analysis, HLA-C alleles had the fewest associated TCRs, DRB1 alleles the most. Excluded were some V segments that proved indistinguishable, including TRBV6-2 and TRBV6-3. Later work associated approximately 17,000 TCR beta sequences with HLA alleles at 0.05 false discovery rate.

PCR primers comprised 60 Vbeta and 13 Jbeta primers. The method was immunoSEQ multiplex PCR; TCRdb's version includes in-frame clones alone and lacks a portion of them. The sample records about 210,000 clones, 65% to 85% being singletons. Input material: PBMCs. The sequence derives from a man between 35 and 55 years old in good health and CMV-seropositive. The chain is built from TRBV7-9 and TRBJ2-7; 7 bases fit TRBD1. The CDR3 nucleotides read TGTTCCAGCAGCTTTAGGGTCGGGACAGCCTACGAGCAGTACTTC. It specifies CSSSFRVGTAYEQYF.